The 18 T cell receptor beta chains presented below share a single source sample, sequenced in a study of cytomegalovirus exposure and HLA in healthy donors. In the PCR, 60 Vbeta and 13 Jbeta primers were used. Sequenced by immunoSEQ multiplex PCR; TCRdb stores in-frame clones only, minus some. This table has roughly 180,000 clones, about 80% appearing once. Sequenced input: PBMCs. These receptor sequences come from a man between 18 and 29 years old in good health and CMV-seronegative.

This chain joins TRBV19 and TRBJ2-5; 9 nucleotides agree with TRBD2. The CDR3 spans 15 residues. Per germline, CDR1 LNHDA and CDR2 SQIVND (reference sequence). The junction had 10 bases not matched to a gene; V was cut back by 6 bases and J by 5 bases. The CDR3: CASSLISGSWETQYF. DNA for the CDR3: TGTGCCAGTAGCCTAATTAGCGGGAGTTGGGAGACCCAGTACTTC. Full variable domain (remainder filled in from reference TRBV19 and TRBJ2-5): DGGITQSPKYLFRKEGQNVTLSCEQNLNHDAMYWYRQDPGQGLRLIYYSQIVNDFQKGDIAEGYSVSREKKESFPLTVTSAQKNPTAFYLCASSLISGSWETQYFGPGTRLLVL.

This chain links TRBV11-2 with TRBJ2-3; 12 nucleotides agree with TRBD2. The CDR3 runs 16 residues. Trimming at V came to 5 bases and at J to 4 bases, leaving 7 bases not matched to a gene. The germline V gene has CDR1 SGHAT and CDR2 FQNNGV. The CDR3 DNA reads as TGTGCCAGCAGCCGAAGGACTAGCGGGGTTTCAGATACGCAGTATTTT. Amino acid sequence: CASSRRTSGVSDTQYF. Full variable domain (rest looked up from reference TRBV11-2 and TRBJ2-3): EAGVAQSPRYKIIEKRQSVAFWCNPISGHATLYWYQQILGQGPKLLIQFQNNGVVDDSQLPKDRFSAERLKGVDSTLKIQPAKLEDSAVYLCASSRRTSGVSDTQYFGPGTRLTVL.

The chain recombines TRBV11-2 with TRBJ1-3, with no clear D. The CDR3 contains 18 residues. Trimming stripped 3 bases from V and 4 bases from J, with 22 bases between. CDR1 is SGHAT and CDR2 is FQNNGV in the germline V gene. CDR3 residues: CASSLVDPGINFGNTIYF. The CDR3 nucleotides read TGTGCCAGCAGCTTGGTTGATCCCGGGATCAACTTCGGAAACACCATATATTTT.

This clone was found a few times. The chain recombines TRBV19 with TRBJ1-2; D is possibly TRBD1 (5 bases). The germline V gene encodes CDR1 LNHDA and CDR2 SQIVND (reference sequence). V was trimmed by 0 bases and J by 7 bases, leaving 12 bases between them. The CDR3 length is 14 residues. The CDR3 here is CASSIDRGFTGYTF. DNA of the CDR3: TGTGCCAGTAGTATAGATAGGGGTTTCACTGGCTACACCTTC. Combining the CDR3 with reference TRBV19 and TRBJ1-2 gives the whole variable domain DGGITQSPKYLFRKEGQNVTLSCEQNLNHDAMYWYRQDPGQGLRLIYYSQIVNDFQKGDIAEGYSVSREKKESFPLTVTSAQKNPTAFYLCASSIDRGFTGYTFGSGTRLTVV.

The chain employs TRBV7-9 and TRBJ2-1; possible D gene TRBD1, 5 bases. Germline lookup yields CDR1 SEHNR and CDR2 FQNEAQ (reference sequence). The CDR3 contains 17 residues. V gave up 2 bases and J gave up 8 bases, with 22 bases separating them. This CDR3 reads CASSLSFESGLRDEQFF. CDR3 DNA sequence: TGTGCCAGCAGCTTAAGCTTTGAGTCAGGGCTTAGGGATGAGCAGTTCTTC.

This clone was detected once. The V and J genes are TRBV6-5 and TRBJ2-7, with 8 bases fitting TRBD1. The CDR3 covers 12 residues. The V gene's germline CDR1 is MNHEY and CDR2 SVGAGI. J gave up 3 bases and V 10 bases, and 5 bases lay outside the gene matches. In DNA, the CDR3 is TGTGCCACTTCCGGGACAGGCTACGAGCAGTACTTC. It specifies CATSGTGYEQYF.

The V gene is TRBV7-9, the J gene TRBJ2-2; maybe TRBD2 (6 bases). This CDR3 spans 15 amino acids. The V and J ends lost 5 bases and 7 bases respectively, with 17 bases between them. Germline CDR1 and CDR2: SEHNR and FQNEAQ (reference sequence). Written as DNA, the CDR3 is TGTGCCAGCAGCCCCGCGGGACGGATTCACGGGGAGCTGTTTTTT. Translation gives CASSPAGRIHGELFF.

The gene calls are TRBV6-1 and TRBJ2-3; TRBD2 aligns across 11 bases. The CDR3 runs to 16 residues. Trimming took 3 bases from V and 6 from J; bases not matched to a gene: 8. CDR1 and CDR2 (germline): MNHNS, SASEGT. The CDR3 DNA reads TGTGCCAGCAGTGATTTGATAGCGGGGGGGCCTGATACGCAGTATTTT. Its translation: CASSDLIAGGPDTQYF.

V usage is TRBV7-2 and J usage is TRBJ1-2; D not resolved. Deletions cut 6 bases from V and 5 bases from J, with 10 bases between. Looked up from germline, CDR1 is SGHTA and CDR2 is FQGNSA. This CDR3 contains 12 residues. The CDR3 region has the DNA TGTGCCAGCAGGGGGAGTGAGTATGGCTACACCTTC. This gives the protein CASRGSEYGYTF.

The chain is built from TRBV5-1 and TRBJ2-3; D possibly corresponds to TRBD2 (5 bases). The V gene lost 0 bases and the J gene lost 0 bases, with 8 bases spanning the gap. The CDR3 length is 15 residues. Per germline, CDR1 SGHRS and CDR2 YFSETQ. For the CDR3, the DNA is TGCGCCAGCAGCTTGGCAGCGGCTAGCACAGATACGCAGTATTTT. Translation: CASSLAAASTDTQYF.

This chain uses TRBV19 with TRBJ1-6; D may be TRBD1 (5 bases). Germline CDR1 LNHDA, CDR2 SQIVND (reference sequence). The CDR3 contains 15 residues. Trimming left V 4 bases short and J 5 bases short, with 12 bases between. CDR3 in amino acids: CASSKRGRDNSPLHF. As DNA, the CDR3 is TGTGCCAGTAGTAAAAGAGGCAGGGATAATTCACCCCTCCACTTT.

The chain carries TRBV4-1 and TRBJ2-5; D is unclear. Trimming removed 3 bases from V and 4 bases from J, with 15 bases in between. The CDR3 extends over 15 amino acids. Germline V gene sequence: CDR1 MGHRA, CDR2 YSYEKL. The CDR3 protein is CASSQTERRGETQYF. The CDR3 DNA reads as TGCGCCAGCAGCCAGACGGAGAGGCGCGGAGAGACCCAGTACTTC.

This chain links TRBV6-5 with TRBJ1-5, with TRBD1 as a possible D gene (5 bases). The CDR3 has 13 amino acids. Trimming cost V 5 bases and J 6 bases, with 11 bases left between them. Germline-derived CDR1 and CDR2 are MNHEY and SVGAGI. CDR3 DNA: TGTGCCAGCAGTGACGGGGGGGTTCAGCCCCAGCATTTT. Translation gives CASSDGGVQPQHF.

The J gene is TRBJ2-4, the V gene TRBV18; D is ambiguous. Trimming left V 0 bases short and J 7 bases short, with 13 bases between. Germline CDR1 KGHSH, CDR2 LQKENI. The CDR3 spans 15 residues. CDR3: CASSPPESPGNIQYF. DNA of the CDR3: TGTGCCAGCTCACCACCGGAGTCGCCCGGGAACATTCAGTACTTC.

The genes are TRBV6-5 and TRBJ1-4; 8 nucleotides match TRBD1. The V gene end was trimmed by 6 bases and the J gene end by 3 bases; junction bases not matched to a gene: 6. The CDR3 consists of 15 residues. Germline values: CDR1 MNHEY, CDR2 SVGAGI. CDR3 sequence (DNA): TGTGCCAGCAGAAAGGACAGGGCGGCTAATGAAAAACTGTTTTTT. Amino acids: CASRKDRAANEKLFF.

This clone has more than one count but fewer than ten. The CDR3 DNA is TGTGCCAGCAGCCTCCCAGGGGCCTTGGGAGATACGCAGTATTTT. Protein sequence: CASSLPGALGDTQYF. This sequence joins TRBV9 and TRBJ2-3; D is perhaps TRBD1 (6 bases). The CDR3 covers 15 residues. Germline loops: CDR1 SGDLS, CDR2 YYNGEE. V was trimmed by 4 bases and J by 5 bases, leaving 17 bases between them.

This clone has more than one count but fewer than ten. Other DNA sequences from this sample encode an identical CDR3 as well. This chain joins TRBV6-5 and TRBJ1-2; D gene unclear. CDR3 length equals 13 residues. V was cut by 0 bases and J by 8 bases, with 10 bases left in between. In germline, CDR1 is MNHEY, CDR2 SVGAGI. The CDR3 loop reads CASSYSTGNGYTF. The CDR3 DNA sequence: TGTGCCAGCAGTTACTCGACGGGGAACGGCTACACCTTC.

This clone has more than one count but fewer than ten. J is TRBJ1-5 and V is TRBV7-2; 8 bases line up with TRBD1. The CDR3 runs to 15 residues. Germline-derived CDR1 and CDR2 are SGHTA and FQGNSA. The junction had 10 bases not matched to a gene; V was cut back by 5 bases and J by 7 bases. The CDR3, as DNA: TGTGCCAGCAGCCACCCCGACAGGGGACGGCAGCCCCAGCATTTT. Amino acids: CASSHPDRGRQPQHF.